These 9 T cell receptor beta chains originate from one sample sequenced in a study of T cell changes during pregnancy in multiple sclerosis. Using immunoSEQ multiplex PCR, the repertoire was profiled, and TCRdb retains in-frame clones only, with some absent. The sample lists tens of thousands of clones; roughly nine tenths were seen once. The sample consisted of CD4+ T cells from peripheral blood mononuclear cells, taken in the third trimester of pregnancy. The receptor source for this set is a female donor with multiple sclerosis, enrolled in a pregnancy study.

J is TRBJ2-3 and V is TRBV2, with 8 bases lining up with TRBD1. CDR1 SNHLY and CDR2 FYNNEI come from the germline V gene. The CDR3 extends over 16 amino acids. Germline trimming cut 6 bases from V and 2 bases from J; bases unmatched to any gene: 10. CDR3 residues: CASRSRDRKPTDTQYF. Written as DNA, the CDR3 is TGTGCCAGCAGGTCCCGGGACAGGAAACCCACAGATACGCAGTATTTT.

The V gene is TRBV2, the J gene TRBJ2-5; D remains ambiguous. The germline V and J ends were trimmed by 2 bases and 5 bases, with 6 bases remaining between them. From germline, CDR1 is SNHLY and CDR2 FYNNEI. CDR3 length equals 12 residues. The DNA of the CDR3 is TGTGCCAGCAGTGAAAGCCTGGAGACCCAGTACTTC. Amino acid sequence: CASSESLETQYF.

V and J are TRBV5-1 and TRBJ2-5; 7 nucleotides align to TRBD2. Germline V CDR1 and CDR2: SGHRS, YFSETQ. Trimming at V came to 7 bases and at J to 4 bases, leaving 7 bases not matched to a gene. This CDR3 is 13 amino acids long. The chain's CDR3 is CASENPGGETQYF. CDR3 sequence (DNA): TGCGCCAGCGAAAATCCGGGGGGAGAGACCCAGTACTTC. Supplemented by reference TRBV5-1 and TRBJ2-5, the full variable domain reads KAGVTQTPRYLIKTRGQQVTLSCSPISGHRSVSWYQQTPGQGLQFLFEYFSETQRNKGNFPGRFSGRQFSNSRSEMNVSTLELGDSALYLCASENPGGETQYFGPGTRLLVL.

The chain carries TRBV19 and TRBJ1-6, with 7 positions matching TRBD1. The CDR3 length is 15 residues. V lost 4 bases and J lost 5; bases outside the gene matches: 5. Germline V lookup: CDR1 LNHDA, CDR2 SQIVND (reference sequence). DNA for the CDR3: TGTGCCAGTAGTAGACAGGGTGTACATAATTCACCCCTCCACTTT. Translating gives CASSRQGVHNSPLHF.

The rearrangement links TRBV19 to TRBJ1-5; D gene unclear. The V gene's germline CDR1 is LNHDA and CDR2 SQIVND (reference sequence). V lost 4 bases, J lost 4 bases, and 8 bases lay in between. This CDR3 comprises 13 residues. The CDR3 bases are TGTGCCAGTAGTAACCAGAGGAATCAGCCCCAGCATTTT. Translating it yields CASSNQRNQPQHF.

This chain connects TRBV11-1 to TRBJ2-5, with 8 bases that match TRBD1. Trimming cost V 4 bases and J 2 bases; bases outside gene matches: 6. This CDR3 comprises 15 residues. Germline loops: CDR1 SGHAT, CDR2 FQDESV (reference sequence). The chain's CDR3 is CASSSSGGQQETQYF. As DNA, the CDR3 is TGTGCCAGCAGCTCATCAGGGGGCCAGCAAGAGACCCAGTACTTC.

This clone was found a few times. The V call is TRBV2, the J call TRBJ2-7; 7 nucleotides line up with TRBD1. CDR3 length: 14 amino acids. Germline V gene lookup returns CDR1 SNHLY and CDR2 FYNNEI. V shed 7 bases and J 1 base; nucleotides not matched to a gene: 7. The CDR3, as DNA: TGTGCCAGCAAAACAGGGGTTATGTCCTACGAGCAGTACTTC. Protein product: CASKTGVMSYEQYF.

By proportion, this clone is medium-sized. This chain joins TRBV6-5 and TRBJ1-2; D gene uncertain. This CDR3 is built from 15 residues. Trimming removed 5 bases at V and 4 bases at J, with 17 bases between. In germline, CDR1 is MNHEY, CDR2 SVGAGI. In nucleotides, the CDR3 is TGTGCCAGCAGTCCGGGTGGCAGTTTCTTCTATGGCTACACCTTC. The encoded protein is CASSPGGSFFYGYTF.

J is TRBJ1-4 and V is TRBV19; TRBD1 is a possible D gene (6 bases). The germline V gene encodes CDR1 LNHDA and CDR2 SQIVND (reference sequence). The CDR3 totals 15 residues. The ends were cut back, 5 bases at V and 4 bases at J, with 14 bases in the middle. In DNA, the CDR3 is TGTGCCAGTAGTTCCGGGACACACATTAATGAAAAACTGTTTTTT. This sequence encodes CASSSGTHINEKLFF.